This T cell receptor (beta chain) emerged from a study of beta chain features in type 1 diabetes. Regarding the study as a whole: Possibly, sequencing cDNA over-represented cells that had high TCR expression levels. Fewer junction insertions and more nucleotide deletions appeared in type 1 diabetes patients. Type 1 diabetes patients had moderately but significantly shorter TCRB CDR3s in all four CD4+ subsets.

V shed 0 bases and J 0 bases; nucleotides not matched to a gene: 7. Germline-derived CDR1 and CDR2 are LNHNV and YYDKDF (reference sequence). CDR3 length: 17 amino acids. cDNA synthesis used the whole RNA isolate, giving expressed TCRB sequences. The average output of naive, central memory and regulatory T cell samples was several million reads. Data came from immunoSEQ multiplex PCR; TCRdb stores just in-frame clones and leaves some out. The sample yields hundreds of thousands of clones, over 12% seen once. This clone has more than one count but fewer than ten. What it binds is not known. The chain uses TRBV15 and TRBJ1-1, with 7 bases fitting TRBD1. Source material: naive CD4+ T cells from blood. The TCR originated in a man aged 18 to 35 with type 1 diabetes. The DNA for the CDR3 is TGTGCCACCAGCAGAGATCTCGGCGGGACAGTGAACACTGAAGCTTTCTTT. This translates into CATSRDLGGTVNTEAFF.